This T cell receptor (beta chain) was observed in a study of Graves' ophthalmopathy and Graves' hyperthyroidism. Overall study context: The collection of peripheral blood took place at initial diagnosis, before any treatment.

Clinical symptoms, serum thyroxine, TRAb, thyroid ultrasound and orbital computed tomography determined diagnosis. Scientists amplified the TCR beta CDR3 regions from RNA transcripts. Second-round multiplex PCR came after first-round RT-PCR with HTBI primers. TCRdb fed the multiplex PCR reads into MiXCR, producing one record per CDR3 protein. The profile covers about 400,000 distinct CDR3 sequences, with about 18% appearing a single time and 1.6% taken by the ten largest. Regarding the study as a whole: Blood also contained most of the expanded thyroid clonotypes above 0.001 frequency.

This clonotype was counted many times. The target antigen is unknown. Material: peripheral blood. This sequence was found in a woman aged 18 to 35 with Graves' ophthalmopathy.

The CDR3 is CASSSRLSVEETQYF. CDR3 coding DNA: TGTGCCAGCAGCTCCAGGTTATCGGTGGAAGAGACCCAGTACTTC. This rearrangement joins TRBV7-2 to TRBJ2-5, with D unclear. Trimming took 4 bases from V and 3 from J, leaving 15 bases between them. The V gene's germline CDR1 is SGHTA and CDR2 FQGNSA. The CDR3 extends over 15 amino acids.